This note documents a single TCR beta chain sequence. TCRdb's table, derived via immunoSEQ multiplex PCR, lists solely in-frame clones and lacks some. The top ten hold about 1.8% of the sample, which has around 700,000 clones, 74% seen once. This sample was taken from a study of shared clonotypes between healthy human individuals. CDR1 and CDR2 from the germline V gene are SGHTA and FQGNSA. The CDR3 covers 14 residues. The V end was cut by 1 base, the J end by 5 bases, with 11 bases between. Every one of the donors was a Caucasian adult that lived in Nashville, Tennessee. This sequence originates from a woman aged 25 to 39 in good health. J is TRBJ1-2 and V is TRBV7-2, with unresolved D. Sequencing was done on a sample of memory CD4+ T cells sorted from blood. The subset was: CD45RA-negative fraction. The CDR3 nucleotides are TGTGCCAGCAGCTTAGGAGCAGCGATGTATGGCTACACCTTC. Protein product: CASSLGAAMYGYTF.